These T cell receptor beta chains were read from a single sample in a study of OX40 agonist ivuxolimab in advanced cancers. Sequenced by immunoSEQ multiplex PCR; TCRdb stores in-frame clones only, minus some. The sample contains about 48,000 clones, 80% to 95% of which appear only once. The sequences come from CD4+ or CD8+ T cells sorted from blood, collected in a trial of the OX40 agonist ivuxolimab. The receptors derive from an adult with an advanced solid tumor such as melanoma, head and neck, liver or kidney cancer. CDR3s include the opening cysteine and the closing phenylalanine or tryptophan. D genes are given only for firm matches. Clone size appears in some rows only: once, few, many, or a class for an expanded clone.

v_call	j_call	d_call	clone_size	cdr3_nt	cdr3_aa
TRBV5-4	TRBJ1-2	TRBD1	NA	TGTGCCAGCAGCTCAGAAAGACAGGGTTTAGGGTATGGCTACACCTTC	CASSSERQGLGYGYTF
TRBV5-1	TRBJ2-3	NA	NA	TGCGCCAGCAGCTTTTCAGGGGGGGGTGGAGATACGCAGTATTTT	CASSFSGGGGDTQYF
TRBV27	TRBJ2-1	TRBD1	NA	TGTGCCAGCAGTTTAACGGGACAGGGGGTCAATGAGCAGTTCTTC	CASSLTGQGVNEQFF
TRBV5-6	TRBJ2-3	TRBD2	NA	TGTGCCAGCAGCTATAGGACTAGCGGGGGATCAAGCACAGATACGCAGTATTTT	CASSYRTSGGSSTDTQYF
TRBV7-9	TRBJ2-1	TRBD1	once	TGTGCCAGCAGCAGACCGGGACAGGGACCCAATGAGCAGTTCTTC	CASSRPGQGPNEQFF
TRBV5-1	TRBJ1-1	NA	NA	TGCGCCAGTCTCAAAGAGGGACCTTACCCGAACACTGAAGCTTTCTTT	CASLKEGPYPNTEAFF
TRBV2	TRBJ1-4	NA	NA	TGTGCCAGCAGGACTCTAAATGTACTGTTTTTT	CASRTLNVLFF
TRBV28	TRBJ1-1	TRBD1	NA	TGTGCCAGCAGTACTCGGACAGGGGGCACGGGCACTGAAGCTTTCTTT	CASSTRTGGTGTEAFF
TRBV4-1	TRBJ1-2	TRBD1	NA	TGCGCCAGCAGCCAGTACCTGACAGGGGACTATTCTAACTATGGCTACACCTTC	CASSQYLTGDYSNYGYTF
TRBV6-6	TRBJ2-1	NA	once	TGTGCCAGCAGTTACTGGCCCGTATTTGAGCAGTTCTTC	CASSYWPVFEQFF
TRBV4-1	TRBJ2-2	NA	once	TGCGCCAGCAGCCAAGAGGGGAGGGGGCAAGGCGGGGAGCTGTTTTTT	CASSQEGRGQGGELFF
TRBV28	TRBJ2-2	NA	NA	TGTGCCAGCACCTTGACCGCGAACACCGGGGAGCTGTTTTTT	CASTLTANTGELFF
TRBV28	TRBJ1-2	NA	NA	TGTGCCAGCAGTTTACTGACTGACAGGTCCGGCTACACCTTC	CASSLLTDRSGYTF
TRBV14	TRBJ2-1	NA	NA	TGTGCCAGCAGCCAAGTAGGGGGAAGCTCCTACAATGAGCAGTTCTTC	CASSQVGGSSYNEQFF
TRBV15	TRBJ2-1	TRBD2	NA	TGTGCCACCAGCATGCGGGGGGGCGATGAGCAGTTCTTC	CATSMRGGDEQFF
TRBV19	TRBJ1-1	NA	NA	TGTGCCAGTAGTATGGGCGGGGCAGGGACTGAAGCTTTCTTT	CASSMGGAGTEAFF
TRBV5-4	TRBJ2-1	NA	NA	TGTGCCAGCAGCTCCCGTGCCGGGGGGCTCAATGAGCAGTTCTTC	CASSSRAGGLNEQFF
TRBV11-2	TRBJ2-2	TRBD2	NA	TGTGCCAGCAGCTTAGGCGGACTAGCGGGGAACACCGGGGAGCTGTTTTTT	CASSLGGLAGNTGELFF
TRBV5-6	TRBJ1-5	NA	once	TGTGCCAGCAGCTTGACAGGGAGGGGACAGCCCCAGCATTTT	CASSLTGRGQPQHF
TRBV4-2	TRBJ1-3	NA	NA	TGTGCCAGCAGCCAAGACTCGACAGGCATCTCTGGAAACACCATATATTTT	CASSQDSTGISGNTIYF
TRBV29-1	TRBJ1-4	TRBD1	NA	TGCAGCGTTGAGAGGAGGACAGGTAGTGAAAAACTGTTTTTT	CSVERRTGSEKLFF
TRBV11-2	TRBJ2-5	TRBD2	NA	TGTGCCAGCAGCCGTCCGGGACTAGCCCCAACTGCGGAGACCCAGTACTTC	CASSRPGLAPTAETQYF
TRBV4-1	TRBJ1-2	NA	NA	TGCGCCAGCAGCCATCGACAGTTACCCACCTATGGCTACACCTTC	CASSHRQLPTYGYTF
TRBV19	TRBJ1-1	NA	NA	TGTGCCAGTAGTAACCCGGGACTAGAAGCTTTCTTT	CASSNPGLEAFF
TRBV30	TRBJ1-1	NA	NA	TGTGCCTGGAGTCCGACTCCGAACACTGAAGCTTTCTTT	CAWSPTPNTEAFF
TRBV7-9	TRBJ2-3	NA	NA	TGTGCCAGCAGCTTGCCAGGGGCTCCAGATACGCAGTATTTT	CASSLPGAPDTQYF
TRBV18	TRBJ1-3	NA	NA	TGTGCCAGCTCACCCGGAAACACCATATATTTT	CASSPGNTIYF
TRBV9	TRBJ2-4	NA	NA	TGTGCCAGCAGCATCCAGGGTGGTGGCATTCAGTACTTC	CASSIQGGGIQYF
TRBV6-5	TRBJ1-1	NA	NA	TGTGCCAGCAGTTACTCGGGCTACACTGAAGCTTTCTTT	CASSYSGYTEAFF
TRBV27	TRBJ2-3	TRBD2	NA	TGTGCCAGCAGTTTCGCAAGCGGGGGGGCTCTCCCGGATACGCAGTATTTT	CASSFASGGALPDTQYF
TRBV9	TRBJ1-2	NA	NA	TGTGCCAGCAGCGTAAGCCAGGGCCAATTCAGAGGCTACACCTTC	CASSVSQGQFRGYTF
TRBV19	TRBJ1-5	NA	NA	TGTGCCAGTAGTCCCGACAGGCACAATCAGCCCCAGCATTTT	CASSPDRHNQPQHF
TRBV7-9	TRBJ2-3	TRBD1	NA	TGTGCCAGCAGCCCCAGGACAGGGGCATATGGCACAGATACGCAGTATTTT	CASSPRTGAYGTDTQYF
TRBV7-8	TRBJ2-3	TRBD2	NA	TGTGCCAGCAGTCAAGGAGCAAGCGGGGGTGGTACGCAGTATTTT	CASSQGASGGGTQYF
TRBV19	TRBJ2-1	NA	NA	TGTGCCAGTAGTCTTAGCGGAACCTACAATGAGCAGTTCTTC	CASSLSGTYNEQFF
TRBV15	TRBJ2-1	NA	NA	TGTGCCACCAGTGAGACTGGGGATTTATACAATGAGCAGTTCTTC	CATSETGDLYNEQFF
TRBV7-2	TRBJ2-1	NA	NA	TGTGCCAGCAGCTTAGCCGGGACTGACCCTAGGAATGAGCAGTTCTTC	CASSLAGTDPRNEQFF
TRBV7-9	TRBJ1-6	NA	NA	TGTGCCACCCTACCTACGGGGGGTAATTCACCCCTCCACTTT	CATLPTGGNSPLHF
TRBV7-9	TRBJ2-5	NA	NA	TGTGCCAGCAGCTTAGCGCGCGGCAGGGAAGAGACCCAGTACTTC	CASSLARGREETQYF
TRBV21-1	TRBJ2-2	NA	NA	TGTGCCAGCAGCAAAGCTCGTAGGGGGTCGAACACCGGGGAGCTGTTTTTT	CASSKARRGSNTGELFF
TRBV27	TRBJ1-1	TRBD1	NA	TGTGCCAGCAGTTCCTCGCCAGGGGGATCTACTGAAGCTTTCTTT	CASSSSPGGSTEAFF
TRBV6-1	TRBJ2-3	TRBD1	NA	TGTGCCAGCAGTGAACGCCGGGGACAGGGGAACACAGATACGCAGTATTTT	CASSERRGQGNTDTQYF
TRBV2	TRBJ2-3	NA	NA	TGTGCCAGCAGTGAGGGTACGCAGTATTTT	CASSEGTQYF
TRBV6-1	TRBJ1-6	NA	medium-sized	TGTGCCAGCAGTGACACCGTGAGACCAACCAATTCACCCCTCCACTTT	CASSDTVRPTNSPLHF
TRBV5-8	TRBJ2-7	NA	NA	TGTGCCAGCAGCTTGGGGGACACCCTTTACGAGCAGTACTTC	CASSLGDTLYEQYF
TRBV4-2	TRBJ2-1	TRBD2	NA	TGTGCCAGCAGCCCCGGACTAGCGGGGGTCGGGAATGAGCAGTTCTTC	CASSPGLAGVGNEQFF
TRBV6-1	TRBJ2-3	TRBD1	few	TGTGCCAGCAGTGAAGGGGTGGGGACAGGCACGGATACGCAGTATTTT	CASSEGVGTGTDTQYF
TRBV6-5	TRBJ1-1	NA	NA	TGTGCCAGCAGTTTAAGCCGGGGCATGAACACTGAAGCTTTCTTT	CASSLSRGMNTEAFF